This T cell receptor (beta chain) was captured in a study of long-term antiretroviral therapy in people with HIV. Study findings and constraints: Although diversity increased after ART, it remained lower than in transplant donor controls. HIV repertoires spanned narrower CDR3 length ranges than controls.

Germline V gene lookup returns CDR1 GTSNPN and CDR2 SVGIG (reference sequence). V dropped 2 bases and J dropped 11; count of bases not matched to a gene: 6. CDR3 size: 12 residues. Before they underwent DNA extraction, samples held roughly 0.95-10 million cryopreserved PBMC. Researchers report immunoSEQ v3.0 was run at survey level. Here immunoSEQ multiplex PCR was the method, and the copy in TCRdb shows in-frame clones only, minus some. Of some 13,000 clones listed, 82% are singletons. This clone showed up just a few times. Its specificity is not known. The receptor's source is a man aged 50-59 years with HIV. This material consisted of unsorted PBMCs, taken roughly 8.1 years after starting antiretroviral therapy. This sequence joins TRBV30 and TRBJ2-3, with 8 bases matching TRBD1. Written as DNA, the CDR3 is TGTGCCTGGAGTATAGACAGGGGAAGGCAGTATTTT. It translates to CAWSIDRGRQYF.